One sample yielded the 24 T cell receptor beta chains listed below, sequenced in a study of early T cells in non-severe SARS-CoV-2 infection. Each CDR3 protein is one row after TCRdb ran MiXCR on the 5' RACE reads. The data contain tens of thousands of distinct CDR3 sequences, around 4.4% of them singletons. Material for sequencing was whole blood. The receptors here all came from an adult who was a healthcare worker with PCR-confirmed SARS-CoV-2 infection or an uninfected control (not recorded which).

This clonotype appeared many times. The V gene is TRBV15, the J gene TRBJ2-1; possibly TRBD1 or TRBD2 for D (5 bases each). The CDR3 is 15 residues long. The V end was cut by 3 bases, the J end by 6 bases, with 15 bases between. Germline V gives CDR1 LNHNV, CDR2 YYDKDF (reference sequence). In nucleotides, the CDR3 is TGTGCCACCAGCAGGGGGAAAGGGACGGGCAATGAGCAGTTCTTC. As protein: CATSRGKGTGNEQFF. Supplemented by reference TRBV15 and TRBJ2-1, the full variable domain reads DAMVIQNPRYQVTQFGKPVTLSCSQTLNHNVMYWYQQKSSQAPKLLFHYYDKDFNNEADTPDNFQSRRPNTSFCFLDIRSPGLGDTAMYLCATSRGKGTGNEQFFGPGTRLTVL.

This clonotype was observed a handful of times. The rearrangement links TRBV12-3 or TRBV12-4 to TRBJ2-7, with a weak D call TRBD1 (5 bases). Trimming took 5 bases from V and 4 from J, leaving 21 bases between them. The CDR3 consists of 16 residues. CDR3 in amino acids: CASSPPTAKGRYEQYF. For the CDR3, the DNA is TGTGCCAGCAGTCCGCCGACAGCCAAGGGAAGGTACGAGCAGTACTTC.

This clonotype was seen ten or more times. The CDR3 DNA reads as TGTGCCAGCAGCACCAACTCTGGGGCCAACGTCCTGACTTTC. It translates to CASSTNSGANVLTF. The chain uses TRBV7-2 and TRBJ2-6, with D hard to call. The CDR3 length is 14 residues. Germline V CDR1 and CDR2: SGHTA, FQGNSA. The V end lost 5 bases, the J end lost 0 bases, and 5 bases lay between the germline ends.

This clonotype appeared many times. This chain links TRBV10-3 with TRBJ2-3; possibly TRBD1 for D (5 bases). The CDR3 is 14 amino acids. Germline lookup yields CDR1 ENHRY and CDR2 SYGVKD. Between the trimmed V and J ends, which lost 10 bases and 4 bases, there was a span of 18 bases. CDR3 loop: CATQEVGVSDTQYF. The CDR3 nucleotides read TGTGCCACACAAGAGGTAGGGGTGTCAGATACGCAGTATTTT.

This clonotype occurred many times. The V gene is TRBV6-5, the J gene TRBJ1-2; 10 positions match TRBD1. The CDR3 consists of 14 residues. CDR1 MNHEY and CDR2 SVGAGI come from the germline V gene. Trimming cost V 6 bases and J 5 bases; bases outside gene matches: 6. The CDR3 sequence is CASRHRDRGYGYTF. CDR3 in DNA: TGTGCCAGCAGGCACCGGGACAGGGGATATGGCTACACCTTC.

This clonotype has just a few counts. The J gene is TRBJ2-7, the V gene TRBV20-1, with D possibly matching TRBD1 (5 bases). CDR3 size: 14 residues. Trimming shortened V by 1 base and J by 7 bases, and 17 bases separated the two germline ends. Looked up from germline, CDR1 is DFQATT and CDR2 is SNEGSKA (reference sequence). This chain's CDR3 is CSARAQGGRPEQYF. The DNA for the CDR3 is TGCAGTGCTAGAGCTCAGGGTGGCAGACCTGAGCAGTACTTC.

This clonotype was picked up many times. The chain uses TRBV9 and TRBJ2-7, with no clear D. The germline V gene encodes CDR1 SGDLS and CDR2 YYNGEE. Trimming removed 4 bases at V and 0 bases at J, with 11 bases between. The CDR3 extends over 14 amino acids. The CDR3 region has the DNA TGTGCCAGCAGCCCGGGCGGACCCTCCTACGAGCAGTACTTC. Translation gives CASSPGGPSYEQYF.

The chain couples TRBV11-2 to TRBJ2-7, with a possible D match to TRBD2 (5 bases). The V end lost 2 bases, the J end lost 0 bases, and 14 bases lay between the germline ends. This CDR3 comprises 16 residues. Germline V gene lookup returns CDR1 SGHAT and CDR2 FQNNGV. CDR3 sequence reads: CASSLLSGYSSYEQYF. CDR3 DNA: TGTGCCAGCAGCTTATTAAGCGGATATAGCTCCTACGAGCAGTACTTC.

This clonotype has a count of ten or more. The chain has TRBV20-1 and TRBJ2-3; a possible D gene is TRBD2 (5 bases). Per germline, CDR1 DFQATT and CDR2 SNEGSKA (reference sequence). Trimming removed 4 bases from V and 9 bases from J, with 14 bases in between. CDR3 length: 12 amino acids. The chain's CDR3 is CSAIGNEGTQYF. In nucleotides, the CDR3 is TGCAGTGCTATTGGGAACGAGGGCACGCAGTATTTT.

This clonotype was recorded many times. This sequence joins TRBV29-1 and TRBJ1-1; D may be TRBD1 (5 bases). This CDR3 has 12 amino acids. V was clipped by 7 bases and J by 1 base, with 10 bases between them. Per the germline V gene, CDR1 is SQVTM and CDR2 is ANQGSEA. CDR3 region: CSAGAQNTEAFF. CDR3 nucleotides: TGCAGCGCTGGGGCGCAGAACACTGAAGCTTTCTTT.

This clonotype came up many times. The chain uses TRBV25-1 and TRBJ1-6, with TRBD1 identical over 11 bases. V was pared by 7 bases and J by 9 bases, with 5 bases of the junction left unmatched. There are 14 residues in the CDR3. Germline V gives CDR1 MGHDK, CDR2 SYGVNS. CDR3 sequence (DNA): TGTGCCAGCATGAAGGACAGGGGGCTTTCACCCCTCCACTTT. Amino acids: CASMKDRGLSPLHF.

This clonotype was observed a few times. The CDR3: CTEEADTGELFF. DNA for the CDR3: TGTACTGAAGAGGCAGACACCGGGGAGCTGTTTTTT. The rearrangement links TRBV10-3 to TRBJ2-2; no firm D call. This CDR3 comprises 12 residues. The V gene's germline CDR1 is ENHRY and CDR2 SYGVKD.

In this sample, this clonotype turned up many times. The chain recombines TRBV11-2 with TRBJ2-7, with 10 bases lining up with TRBD1. The CDR3 has 16 residues. CDR1 and CDR2 (germline): SGHAT, FQNNGV. J was trimmed by 7 bases and V by 2 bases; bases with no gene match: 11. In DNA, the CDR3 is TGTGCCAGCAGCTTAAGACAGGGGGCGGTATCGGGAGAGCAGTACTTC. Amino acid sequence: CASSLRQGAVSGEQYF.

This chain uses TRBV4-1 with TRBJ2-1, with TRBD2 matching over 14 bases. V lost 1 base, J lost 8 bases, and 1 base stayed unmatched. The germline V gene encodes CDR1 MGHRA and CDR2 YSYEKL. CDR3 size: 15 residues. The CDR3 bases are TGCGCCAGCAGCCAAGTGGGACTAGCGGGAGATGAGCAGTTCTTC. It specifies CASSQVGLAGDEQFF.

The count of this clonotype is one. The CDR3: CASSSTSILATGELFF. The DNA for the CDR3 is TGTGCCAGCAGCTCGACGAGTATACTCGCAACCGGGGAGCTGTTTTTT. The gene calls are TRBV5-4 and TRBJ2-2; D gene uncertain. The germline gives CDR1 SGHNT, CDR2 YYREEE (reference sequence). The germline V and J ends were trimmed by 3 bases and 5 bases, with 17 bases remaining between them. The CDR3 runs 16 residues.

This clonotype rates as medium-sized. This rearrangement joins TRBV7-2 to TRBJ2-1; D tentatively reads TRBD1 or TRBD2 (6 bases each). In germline, CDR1 is SGHTA, CDR2 FQGNSA. The V end was cut by 11 bases, the J end by 8 bases, with 22 bases between. The CDR3 totals 14 residues. The CDR3 region is CASHPGAGWDEQFF. The CDR3 nucleotides are TGTGCCTCCCACCCAGGGGCGGGGTGGGATGAGCAGTTCTTC.

This clonotype was recorded many times. V usage is TRBV20-1 and J usage is TRBJ1-3; D is ambiguous. The length of the CDR3 is 11 residues. Germline-derived CDR1 and CDR2 are DFQATT and SNEGSKA (reference sequence). Trimming cost V 0 bases and J 7 bases, with 4 bases left between them. The CDR3 protein is CSARDPNTIYF. The DNA for the CDR3 is TGCAGTGCTAGAGATCCGAACACCATATATTTT.

In its sample, this clonotype was seen many times. V usage is TRBV6-1 and J usage is TRBJ2-6; TRBD1 matches at 7 bases. The CDR3 runs to 17 residues. CDR1 and CDR2 from the germline V gene are MNHNS and SASEGT. J was trimmed by 0 bases and V by 10 bases; bases with no gene match: 12. Written as DNA, the CDR3 is TGTGCCACCAGGGACAGAAAGTCCGGCTCTGGGGCCAACGTCCTGACTTTC. Translated, it gives CATRDRKSGSGANVLTF.

This clonotype showed up many times. The chain links TRBV10-2 to TRBJ2-2; TRBD1 agrees at 7 bases. With V trimmed by 3 bases and J by 6 bases, 7 bases remained unmatched. This CDR3 region has 15 residues. CDR1 and CDR2 from the germline V gene are WSHSY and SAAADI. CDR3 in amino acids: CASSDRGPDAGELFF. CDR3 DNA: TGCGCCAGCAGTGATAGGGGGCCGGATGCCGGGGAGCTGTTTTTT.

By share, this clonotype ranks as medium-sized (0.01 to 0.1%). The rearrangement joins TRBV6-1 to TRBJ2-1, with D uncertain. The CDR3 runs 14 residues. Trimming took 7 bases from V and 3 from J, leaving 13 bases between them. Germline V gives CDR1 MNHNS, CDR2 SASEGT. The CDR3 coding sequence is TGTGCCAGCATCGAGGCAGGTGTCTACAATGAGCAGTTCTTC. Protein: CASIEAGVYNEQFF.

This clonotype appeared many times. The DNA of the CDR3 is TGCGCCAGCAGCCATCCCGGACTCCGATTGGGCCCAAAAAACATTCAGTACTTC. This sequence encodes CASSHPGLRLGPKNIQYF. This chain uses TRBV4-1 with TRBJ2-4; possible D gene TRBD2, 5 bases. This CDR3 contains 18 residues. V was cut by 3 bases and J by 4 bases, with 22 bases left in between. Germline CDR1 and CDR2: MGHRA and YSYEKL.

The chain employs TRBV20-1 and TRBJ2-7; the match to TRBD1 covers 10 bases. The germline V gene encodes CDR1 DFQATT and CDR2 SNEGSKA (reference sequence). The CDR3 loop spans 13 amino acids. The J segment lost 6 bases and the V segment lost 5 bases, leaving 7 bases of the junction unmatched. CDR3 protein: CSAGTGQGFEQYF. CDR3 coding DNA: TGCAGTGCTGGAACGGGACAGGGGTTCGAGCAGTACTTC.

As regards this clonotype: A much larger clone lies a single base off, so this may be a read error. The CDR3 is CASSPPTSGRGSDTQYF. CDR3 sequence (DNA): TGTGCCAGCAGCCCTCCGACTAGCGGGAGAGGCTCAGATACGCAGTATTTT. The chain uses TRBV7-2 and TRBJ2-3; 12 nucleotides line up with TRBD2. With V trimmed by 5 bases and J by 4 bases, 10 bases remained unmatched. This CDR3 spans 17 amino acids. CDR1 and CDR2 (germline): SGHTA, FQGNSA. Full variable domain (outside the CDR3, taken from reference TRBV7-2 and TRBJ2-3): GAGVSQSPSNKVTEKGKDVELRCDPISGHTALYWYRQSLGQGLEFLIYFQGNSAPDKSGLPSDRFSAERTGGSVSTLTIQRTQQEDSAVYLCASSPPTSGRGSDTQYFGPGTRLTVL.

The V call is TRBV4-2, the J call TRBJ2-5; D possibly corresponds to TRBD2 (5 bases). Trimming shortened V by 0 bases and J by 2 bases, and 13 bases separated the two germline ends. Germline-derived CDR1 and CDR2 are LGHNA and YNFKEQ. The CDR3 has 16 residues. The DNA for the CDR3 is TGTGCCAGCAGCCAAGAACCCGCTCGGGATCAAGAGACCCAGTACTTC. Protein sequence: CASSQEPARDQETQYF.